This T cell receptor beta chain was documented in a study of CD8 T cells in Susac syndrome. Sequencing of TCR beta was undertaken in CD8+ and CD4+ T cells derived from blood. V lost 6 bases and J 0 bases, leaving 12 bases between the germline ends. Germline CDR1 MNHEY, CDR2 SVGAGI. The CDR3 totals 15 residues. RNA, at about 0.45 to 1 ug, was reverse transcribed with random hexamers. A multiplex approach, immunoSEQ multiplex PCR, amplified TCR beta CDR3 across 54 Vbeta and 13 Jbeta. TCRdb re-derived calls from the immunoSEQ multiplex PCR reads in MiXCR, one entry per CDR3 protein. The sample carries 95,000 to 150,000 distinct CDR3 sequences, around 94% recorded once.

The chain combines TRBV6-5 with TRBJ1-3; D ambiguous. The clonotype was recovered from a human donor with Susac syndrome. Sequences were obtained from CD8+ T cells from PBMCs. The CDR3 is CASRPSLSSGNTIYF. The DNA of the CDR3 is TGTGCCAGCAGGCCAAGCCTCAGCTCTGGAAACACCATATATTTT.